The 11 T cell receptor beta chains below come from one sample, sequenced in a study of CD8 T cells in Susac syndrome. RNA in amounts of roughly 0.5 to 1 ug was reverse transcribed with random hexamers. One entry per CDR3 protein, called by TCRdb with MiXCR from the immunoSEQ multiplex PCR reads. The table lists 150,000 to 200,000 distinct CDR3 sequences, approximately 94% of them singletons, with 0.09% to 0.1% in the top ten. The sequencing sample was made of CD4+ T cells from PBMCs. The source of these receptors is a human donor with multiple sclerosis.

The CDR3 DNA follows: TGTGCCAGCAGTCTTACCGGGACTAACTATGGCTACACCTTC. Encoded protein: CASSLTGTNYGYTF. The J gene is TRBJ1-2, the V gene TRBV12-3 or TRBV12-4; the D is unclear. Trimming cost V 5 bases and J 0 bases, with 10 bases left between them. The CDR3 extends over 14 amino acids.

The CDR3 loop is CASSRDGHTGELFF. The CDR3 region has the DNA TGCGCCAGCAGTCGGGACGGACACACCGGGGAGCTGTTTTTT. The chain recombines TRBV5-1 with TRBJ2-2; D may match TRBD1 or TRBD2 (5 bases each). The V gene's germline CDR1 is SGHRS and CDR2 YFSETQ. The CDR3 contains 14 residues. V lost 5 bases to trimming and J lost 3 bases, with 11 bases between them. Supplemented by reference TRBV5-1 and TRBJ2-2, the full variable domain reads KAGVTQTPRYLIKTRGQQVTLSCSPISGHRSVSWYQQTPGQGLQFLFEYFSETQRNKGNFPGRFSGRQFSNSRSEMNVSTLELGDSALYLCASSRDGHTGELFFGEGSRLTVL.

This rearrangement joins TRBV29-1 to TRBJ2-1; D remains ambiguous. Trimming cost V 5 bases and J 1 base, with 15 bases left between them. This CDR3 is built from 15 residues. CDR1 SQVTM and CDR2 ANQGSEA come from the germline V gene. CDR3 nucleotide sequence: TGCAGCGTTCACTTCAGTCCGCGATCCTACAATGAGCAGTTCTTC. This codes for CSVHFSPRSYNEQFF.

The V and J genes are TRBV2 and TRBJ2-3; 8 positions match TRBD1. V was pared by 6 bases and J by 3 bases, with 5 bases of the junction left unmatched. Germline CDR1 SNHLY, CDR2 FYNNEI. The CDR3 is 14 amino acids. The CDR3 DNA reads TGTGCCAGCAGCAGGACAGGGTGGACAGATACGCAGTATTTT. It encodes CASSRTGWTDTQYF.

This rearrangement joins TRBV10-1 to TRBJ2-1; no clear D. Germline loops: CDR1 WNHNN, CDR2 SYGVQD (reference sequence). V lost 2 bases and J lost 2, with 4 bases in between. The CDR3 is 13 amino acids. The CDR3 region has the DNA TGCGCCAGCAGTGAGAGACCCTACAATGAGCAGTTCTTC. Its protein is CASSERPYNEQFF.

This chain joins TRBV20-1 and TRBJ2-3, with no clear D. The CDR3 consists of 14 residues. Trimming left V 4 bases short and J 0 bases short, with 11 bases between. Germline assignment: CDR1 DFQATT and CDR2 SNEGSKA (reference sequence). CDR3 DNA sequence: TGCAGTGCTAAACAGTCGGATAGCACAGATACGCAGTATTTT. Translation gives CSAKQSDSTDTQYF.

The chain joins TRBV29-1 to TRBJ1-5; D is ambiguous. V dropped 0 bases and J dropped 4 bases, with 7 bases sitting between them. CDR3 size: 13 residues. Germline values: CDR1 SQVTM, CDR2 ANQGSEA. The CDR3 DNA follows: TGCAGCGTTGAAGAGGGCCTGAATCAGCCCCAGCATTTT. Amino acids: CSVEEGLNQPQHF.

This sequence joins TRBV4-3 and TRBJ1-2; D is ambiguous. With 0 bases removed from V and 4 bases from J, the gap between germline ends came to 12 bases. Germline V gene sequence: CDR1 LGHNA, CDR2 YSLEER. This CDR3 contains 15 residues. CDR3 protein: CASSQDLDIGYGYTF. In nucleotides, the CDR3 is TGCGCCAGCAGCCAAGATTTAGATATCGGCTATGGCTACACCTTC.

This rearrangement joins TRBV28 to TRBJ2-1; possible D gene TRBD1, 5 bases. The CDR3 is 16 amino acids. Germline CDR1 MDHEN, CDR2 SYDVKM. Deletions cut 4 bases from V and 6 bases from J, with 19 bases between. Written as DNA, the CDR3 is TGTGCCAGCAGTTCCCAGACAGCTAACCTCCTCAATGAGCAGTTCTTC. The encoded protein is CASSSQTANLLNEQFF.

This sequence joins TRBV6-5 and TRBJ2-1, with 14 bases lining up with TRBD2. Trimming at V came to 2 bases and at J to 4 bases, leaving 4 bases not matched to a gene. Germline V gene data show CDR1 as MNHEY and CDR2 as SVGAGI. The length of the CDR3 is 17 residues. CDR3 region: CASSYMGLAGVYNEQFF. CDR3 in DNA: TGTGCCAGCAGTTACATGGGACTAGCGGGAGTATACAATGAGCAGTTCTTC.

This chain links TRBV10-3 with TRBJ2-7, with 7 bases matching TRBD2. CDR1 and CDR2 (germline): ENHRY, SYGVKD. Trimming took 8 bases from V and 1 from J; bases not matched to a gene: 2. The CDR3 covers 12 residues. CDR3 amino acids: CAIGGSSYEQYF. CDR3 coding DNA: TGTGCCATCGGCGGGAGTTCCTACGAGCAGTACTTC.